These 2 T cell receptor beta chains were sequenced from one sample in a study of regulatory T cells in long-lasting Graves disease. Time point indicated: newly diagnosed GD, antithyroid drugs for less than 3 months. The TCR library used RNA extracted from PBMCs. Building of the TCR beta libraries involved iRepertoire HTBI primers and Arm-PCR of CDR3 regions. MiXCR was run by TCRdb on the multiplex PCR reads, yielding one entry per CDR3 protein. Among fewer than 350,000 distinct CDR3 sequences listed, approximately 20% were seen once. The sequenced sample was peripheral blood mononuclear cells (PBMCs), obtained at new diagnosis, from a patient treated with antithyroid drugs. The source of these receptors is a female donor with Graves disease.

This clonotype was recorded at least ten times. The rearrangement uses TRBV20-1 and TRBJ2-2; D is undetermined. The CDR3 runs to 14 residues. Trimming pared 0 bases from V and 9 bases from J, leaving 14 bases between. Germline V gene lookup returns CDR1 DFQATT and CDR2 SNEGSKA (reference sequence). The CDR3 nucleotides are TGCAGTGCTAGAGAATACGACGAAAGCCGGGAGCTGTTTTTT. It specifies CSAREYDESRELFF.

This clonotype was seen many times. V is TRBV2 and J is TRBJ1-5, with TRBD1 as a possible D gene (5 bases). V lost 8 bases and J 5 bases, leaving 13 bases between the germline ends. The CDR3 spans 13 residues. CDR1 and CDR2 from the germline V gene are SNHLY and FYNNEI. The CDR3 sequence is CASARGWDQPQHF. DNA of the CDR3: TGTGCCAGCGCACGGGGGTGGGATCAGCCCCAGCATTTT. The full variable domain, its missing parts supplied by reference TRBV2 and TRBJ1-5, is EPEVTQTPSHQVTQMGQEVILRCVPISNHLYFYWYRQILGQKVEFLVSFYNNEISEKSEIFDDQFSVERPDGSNFTLKIRSTKLEDSAMYFCASARGWDQPQHFGDGTRLSIL.